This T cell receptor (beta chain) came from a study of shared clonotypes between healthy human individuals. For the study at large: Three plates were used per donor for CD4 naive, three for CD4 memory, two for CD8 naive and one for CD8 memory. Study-level findings and limits: The rarefaction results pointed to incomplete sorted-subset sequencing despite large depth.

Terminally differentiated effector memory CD45RA+ cells were left out of the naive CD8 fraction, which was CD45RO-negative and positively selected for CCR7. CDR3 length: 17 amino acids. Germline trimming cut 0 bases from V and 0 bases from J; bases unmatched to any gene: 7. The germline V gene has CDR1 SQVTM and CDR2 ANQGSEA. On this clone: Its antigen remains unknown.

Genomic DNA of every subset was divided equally among multiple immunoSEQ plates. Data came from immunoSEQ multiplex PCR; TCRdb stores just in-frame clones and leaves some out. The profile covers around 2,000,000 clones, with about 95% appearing a single time and 1% to 1.5% taken by the ten largest. The TCR sequence derives from a man younger than 35 in good health. The source material was naive CD8+ T cells sorted from blood. The chain recombines TRBV29-1 with TRBJ2-3; 9 positions match TRBD1. CDR3 DNA sequence: TGCAGCGTTGAAGAGGCGGGACAGGGCACTAGCACAGATACGCAGTATTTT. Translated, it gives CSVEEAGQGTSTDTQYF.